This T cell receptor (beta chain) was identified during a study of blood T cell repertoires in COVID-19. This clone was seen more than once but under ten times. This study enrolled people aged about 18 to 95 from 20 to 25 US geographic areas. Researchers sorted participants into cohorts using their self-reported clinical history. The length of the CDR3 is 12 residues. V gave up 9 bases and J gave up 7 bases, with 16 bases separating them. CDR1 is SGHNT and CDR2 is YYREEE in the germline V gene (reference sequence). Methods used by the authors: How many nucleated cells were present was estimated from reference gene primer amplification. The method was immunoSEQ multiplex PCR; TCRdb's version includes in-frame clones alone and lacks a portion of them. V, J and clone size derive from that table, while D and trimming were established from the DNA sequence. In the table there are some 200,000 clones, approximately 80% of which are singletons.

The clonotype was recovered from a woman aged 60-75 years with acute COVID-19. This chain joins TRBV5-4 and TRBJ1-2; no clear D gene. The sequenced sample was PBMCs or T cells enriched from blood (not recorded which). The DNA for the CDR3 is TGTGCCACCGGCCGATGGGAGAGTGGCTACACCTTC. Translation: CATGRWESGYTF.